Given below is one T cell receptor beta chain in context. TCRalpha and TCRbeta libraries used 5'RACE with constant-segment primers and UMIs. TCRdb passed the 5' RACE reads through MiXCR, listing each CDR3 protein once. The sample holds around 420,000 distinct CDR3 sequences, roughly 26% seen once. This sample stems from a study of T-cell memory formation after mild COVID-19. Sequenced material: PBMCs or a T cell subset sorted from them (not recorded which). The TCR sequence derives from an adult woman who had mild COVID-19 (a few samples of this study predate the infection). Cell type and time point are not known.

CDR3 residues: CAISVNGGGNEQFF. The CDR3 DNA reads as TGTGCCATCAGTGTAAACGGGGGCGGAAATGAGCAGTTCTTC. This chain links TRBV10-3 with TRBJ2-1; D tentatively fits TRBD1 or TRBD2 (6 bases each). The V end was cut by 4 bases, the J end by 7 bases, with 14 bases between. The germline V gene has CDR1 ENHRY and CDR2 SYGVKD. The CDR3 runs 14 residues.